The 15 T cell receptor beta chains listed next were all sequenced from one sample in a study of blood T cell repertoires in COVID-19. Profiled with immunoSEQ multiplex PCR; TCRdb holds only in-frame clones, not every one. The table has 140,000 to 150,000 clones, over 80% seen once. Specimen: peripheral blood. The receptors were sampled from a middle-aged woman with active or convalescent COVID-19.

The chain is built from TRBV5-1 and TRBJ1-2, with D possibly being TRBD1 (6 bases). Germline lookup yields CDR1 SGHRS and CDR2 YFSETQ. V dropped 0 bases and J dropped 2 bases, with 8 bases sitting between them. The CDR3 is 14 residues long. CDR3 region: CASSLVQGNYGYTF. Written as DNA, the CDR3 is TGCGCCAGCAGCTTGGTCCAGGGGAACTATGGCTACACCTTC.

The rearrangement links TRBV4-2 to TRBJ1-2; TRBD1 might be the D (6 bases). CDR1 and CDR2 (germline): LGHNA, YNFKEQ. The CDR3 consists of 16 residues. With 0 bases removed from V and 2 bases from J, the gap between germline ends came to 13 bases. Here the CDR3 DNA reads TGTGCCAGCAGCCAAGAGGAAGCCAGGGGAAACTATGGCTACACCTTC. Protein: CASSQEEARGNYGYTF.

The J gene is TRBJ2-7, the V gene TRBV18; 10 bases match TRBD1. This CDR3 is 20 amino acids long. The V segment lost 3 bases and the J segment 0 bases; nucleotides outside the gene matches: 17. Per the germline V gene, CDR1 is KGHSH and CDR2 is LQKENI. The CDR3 loop reads CASSPNMPGQGTGASYEQYF. The CDR3 DNA sequence: TGTGCCAGCTCACCCAACATGCCGGGACAGGGGACTGGGGCCTCCTACGAGCAGTACTTC.

This clone was recorded a few times. The V and J genes are TRBV19 and TRBJ1-1; the match to TRBD1 covers 7 bases. The J segment lost 5 bases and the V segment lost 6 bases, leaving 6 bases of the junction unmatched. This CDR3 contains 13 residues. Germline CDR1 reads LNHDA; CDR2 reads SQIVND (reference sequence). The DNA for the CDR3 is TGTGCCAGTAGCTTGACAGGGCGAACTGAAGCTTTCTTT. Amino acids: CASSLTGRTEAFF.

The DNA for the CDR3 is TGTGCCAGCAGCGCCATAGCGGGTTGGCGGTACAATGAGCAGTTCTTC. Translated, it gives CASSAIAGWRYNEQFF. The J gene is TRBJ2-1, the V gene TRBV27; 7 bases align to TRBD2. Germline trimming cut 6 bases from V and 4 bases from J; bases unmatched to any gene: 12. CDR1 and CDR2 from the germline V gene are MNHEY and SMNVEV (reference sequence). This CDR3 comprises 16 residues.

The chain links TRBV28 to TRBJ1-1; unclear D gene. CDR1 is MDHEN and CDR2 is SYDVKM in the germline V gene. The CDR3 sequence is 15 residues long. The germline V and J ends were trimmed by 6 bases and 0 bases, with 14 bases remaining between them. The CDR3 loop is CASSPSRGMNTEAFF. Written as DNA, the CDR3 is TGTGCCAGCAGCCCGAGCCGAGGGATGAACACTGAAGCTTTCTTT.

The chain has TRBV25-1 and TRBJ1-2; unclear D gene. The CDR3 loop spans 12 amino acids. In germline, CDR1 is MGHDK, CDR2 SYGVNS. V lost 5 bases and J lost 5, with 9 bases in between. The CDR3 DNA follows: TGTGCCAGCAGTTCGGCGGGTTATGGCTACACCTTC. Encoded protein: CASSSAGYGYTF.

In nucleotides, the CDR3 is TGCGCCAGCAGCCCGCACGGGGGGGCAACTAATGAAAAACTGTTTTTT. This encodes CASSPHGGATNEKLFF. The rearrangement uses TRBV4-1 and TRBJ1-4; TRBD1 might be the D (5 bases). The CDR3 has 16 residues. V was clipped by 4 bases and J by 0 bases, with 12 bases between them. Germline CDR1 reads MGHRA; CDR2 reads YSYEKL.

The chain combines TRBV28 with TRBJ1-2, with D unclear. The CDR3 has 17 amino acids. The V gene's germline CDR1 is MDHEN and CDR2 SYDVKM. Trimming took off 4 bases at V and 5 bases at J, with 23 bases between the two ends. CDR3 coding DNA: TGTGCCAGCAGTTCGCCTAATCCCGGGCTAGCACCGTATGGCTACACCTTC. Translating gives CASSSPNPGLAPYGYTF.

This clone was counted a single time. This chain links TRBV4-3 with TRBJ1-3, with TRBD1 as a possible D gene (6 bases). V was shortened by 0 bases and J by 8 bases, with 11 bases between the two germline ends. The germline CDR1 and CDR2 sequences are LGHNA and YSLEER. This CDR3 comprises 14 residues. The CDR3 DNA is TGCGCCAGCAGCCAAGATACAGGGACGGACACCATATATTTT. Translated, it gives CASSQDTGTDTIYF.

This clone was detected once. The chain couples TRBV19 to TRBJ2-2, with D maybe TRBD2 (6 bases). The CDR3 sequence is 14 residues long. Germline V gene data show CDR1 as LNHDA and CDR2 as SQIVND (reference sequence). CDR3 bases: TGTGCGATTGCGGGACCTACCTTCACCGGGGAGCTGTTTTTT. Residues: CAIAGPTFTGELFF.

The genes are TRBV6-2 or TRBV6-3 and TRBJ2-2; 7 bases line up with TRBD2. Germline V CDR1 and CDR2: MNHEY, SVGEGT. V lost 1 base, J lost 6 bases, and 8 bases stayed unmatched. The CDR3 loop spans 16 amino acids. CDR3 amino acids: CASSYWGGKTAGELFF. For the CDR3, the DNA is TGTGCCAGCAGTTACTGGGGGGGGAAGACAGCCGGGGAGCTGTTTTTT.

The genes are TRBV5-4 and TRBJ1-1; no reliable D call. The germline V gene has CDR1 SGHNT and CDR2 YYREEE (reference sequence). The CDR3 has 13 residues. The V end was cut by 5 bases, the J end by 6 bases, with 14 bases between. The CDR3 protein is CASSFAGVPEAFF. CDR3 coding DNA: TGTGCCAGCAGTTTCGCCGGGGTCCCTGAAGCTTTCTTT.

The chain couples TRBV27 to TRBJ1-1; 8 bases agree with TRBD1. The CDR3 is 15 residues long. V was pared by 7 bases and J by 5 bases, with 12 bases of the junction left unmatched. Germline CDR1 MNHEY, CDR2 SMNVEV (reference sequence). As DNA, the CDR3 is TGTGCCAGCACCTTGGGGGCAGGGGGCCGGACTGAAGCTTTCTTT. The encoded protein is CASTLGAGGRTEAFF.

This chain joins TRBV5-1 and TRBJ2-6; D may be TRBD1 (6 bases). Germline V gives CDR1 SGHRS, CDR2 YFSETQ. The CDR3 covers 14 residues. Trimming took 9 bases from V and 1 from J, leaving 11 bases between them. This CDR3 is CATQRGSGANVLTF. The CDR3 DNA reads TGCGCCACTCAGAGGGGGTCTGGGGCCAACGTCCTGACTTTC.